This T cell receptor (beta chain) derives from a study of cytomegalovirus exposure and HLA in healthy donors. It was with 60 Vbeta and 13 Jbeta primers that the PCR ran. Some clones are missing from TCRdb's copy, which holds only in-frame ones; the method was immunoSEQ multiplex PCR. This sample carries 200,000 to 250,000 clones, over 70% of them seen once, and the ten largest clones take 0.71%. V was clipped by 10 bases and J by 8 bases, with 20 bases between them. The germline V gene has CDR1 LGHNT and CDR2 FRNRAP. This CDR3 comprises 13 residues. The V and J genes are TRBV12-5 and TRBJ1-2, with D possibly matching TRBD1 (5 bases). The sequence was obtained from a boy aged 2 to 10 in good health and CMV-seronegative. Sequences were obtained from PBMCs. DNA for the CDR3: TGTGCTACCGCTGGGGGGGGGTTTTACGGCTACACCTTC. It translates to CATAGGGFYGYTF. Supplemented by reference TRBV12-5 and TRBJ1-2, the full variable domain reads DARVTQTPRHKVTEMGQEVTMRCQPILGHNTVFWYRQTMMQGLELLAYFRNRAPLDDSGMPKDRFSAEMPDATLATLKIQPSEPRDSAVYFCATAGGGFYGYTFGSGTRLTVV.